One and the same sample provided the 20 T cell receptor beta chains below, sequenced in a study of cytomegalovirus exposure and HLA in healthy donors. A multiplex PCR was run with 60 Vbeta primers and 13 Jbeta primers. Using immunoSEQ multiplex PCR, the repertoire was profiled, and TCRdb retains in-frame clones only, with some absent. The table shows around 150,000 clones, with approximately 80% occurring only once. The specimen sequenced was PBMCs. All receptors come from a male donor in good health and CMV-seronegative.

With respect to this clone: Other DNA sequences in the same sample also yield this CDR3. The V call is TRBV7-9, the J call TRBJ2-5; tentative D call: TRBD1 (5 bases). CDR3 length: 16 amino acids. Trimming stripped 5 bases from V and 3 bases from J, with 19 bases between. From germline, CDR1 is SEHNR and CDR2 FQNEAQ (reference sequence). The CDR3 DNA reads as TGTGCCAGCAGCCCGCAGGATAGGGGATGGAAAGAGACCCAGTACTTC. Its translation: CASSPQDRGWKETQYF.

V gene TRBV29-1 combines with J gene TRBJ1-2; 7 bases align to TRBD1. With 7 bases clipped from V and 7 bases from J, the junction kept 9 bases outside the gene matches. This CDR3 spans 12 amino acids. The germline CDR1 and CDR2 sequences are SQVTM and ANQGSEA. The CDR3 sequence: CSDNTGVGGYTF. Written as DNA, the CDR3 is TGCAGCGACAACACAGGGGTCGGTGGCTACACCTTC.

V and J are TRBV25-1 and TRBJ2-5, with 10 bases matching TRBD2. Germline V gives CDR1 MGHDK, CDR2 SYGVNS. The CDR3 spans 15 residues. The V gene end was trimmed by 1 base and the J gene end by 5 bases; junction bases not matched to a gene: 4. CDR3 amino acids: CASSELAGGRETQYF. In nucleotides, the CDR3 is TGTGCCAGCAGTGAATTAGCGGGAGGACGTGAGACCCAGTACTTC. Filled out from reference TRBV25-1 and TRBJ2-5, the complete variable domain reads EADIYQTPRYLVIGTGKKITLECSQTMGHDKMYWYQQDPGMELHLIHYSYGVNSTEKGDLSSESTVSRIRTEHFPLTLESARPSHTSQYLCASSELAGGRETQYFGPGTRLLVL.

The chain recombines TRBV28 with TRBJ2-7; TRBD2 aligns across 10 bases. Germline values: CDR1 MDHEN, CDR2 SYDVKM. V gave up 6 bases and J gave up 0 bases; unmatched junction bases: 8. This CDR3 has 16 residues. This CDR3 reads CASRIAGTSASYEQYF. CDR3 nucleotides: TGTGCCAGCAGAATCGCCGGGACTAGCGCCTCCTACGAGCAGTACTTC. The full variable domain, completed using reference TRBV28 and TRBJ2-7, is DVKVTQSSRYLVKRTGEKVFLECVQDMDHENMFWYRQDPGLGLRLIYFSYDVKMKEKGDIPEGYSVSREKKERFSLILESASTNQTSMYLCASRIAGTSASYEQYFGPGTRLTVT.

CDR3 region: CASSLGHVNEKLFF. The CDR3, as DNA: TGTGCCAGCAGCCTTGGACACGTTAATGAAAAACTGTTTTTT. The J gene is TRBJ1-4, the V gene TRBV7-9; possibly TRBD1 for D (5 bases). CDR1 is SEHNR, CDR2 FQNEAQ, per germline (reference sequence). This CDR3 contains 14 residues. Trimming took off 5 bases at V and 4 bases at J, with 11 bases between the two ends.

The chain is built from TRBV28 and TRBJ2-7; D perhaps matches TRBD1 (5 bases). Germline-derived CDR1 and CDR2 are MDHEN and SYDVKM. The CDR3 consists of 13 residues. Between the trimmed V and J ends, which lost 5 bases and 5 bases, there was a span of 13 bases. The CDR3 DNA is TGTGCCAGCAGTCCCTTAAGGGGCCACGAGCAGTACTTC. Protein: CASSPLRGHEQYF.

The V gene is TRBV4-2, the J gene TRBJ2-7; TRBD1 might be the D (5 bases). The CDR3 is 15 amino acids. Trimming removed 2 bases from V and 3 bases from J, with 14 bases in between. Per germline, CDR1 LGHNA and CDR2 YNFKEQ. This CDR3 is CASSQHSDKVYEQYF. For the CDR3, the DNA is TGTGCCAGCAGCCAACACTCGGACAAGGTCTACGAGCAGTACTTC.

The rearrangement links TRBV7-2 to TRBJ2-1; no definite D call. CDR1 and CDR2 (germline): SGHTA, FQGNSA. V lost 3 bases and J lost 5, with 8 bases in between. The CDR3 covers 13 residues. CDR3 nucleotides: TGTGCCAGCAGCTTTTTTGGCCACAATGAGCAGTTCTTC. This sequence encodes CASSFFGHNEQFF.

V and J are TRBV15 and TRBJ1-1; D remains unclear. Germline values: CDR1 LNHNV, CDR2 YYDKDF (reference sequence). Between the trimmed V and J ends, which lost 5 bases and 2 bases, there was a span of 12 bases. The CDR3 totals 14 residues. The CDR3 region has the DNA TGTGCCACCAGCCCCAGAGGTCTAAACACTGAAGCTTTCTTT. This gives the protein CATSPRGLNTEAFF.

This chain links TRBV29-1 with TRBJ1-5; D uncertain. The CDR3 length is 13 residues. In germline, CDR1 is SQVTM, CDR2 ANQGSEA. Trimming took 3 bases from V and 3 from J, leaving 9 bases between them. CDR3 DNA sequence: TGCAGCGTTGAGACGGGAGTCAATCAGCCCCAGCATTTT. This codes for CSVETGVNQPQHF. Supplemented by reference TRBV29-1 and TRBJ1-5, the full variable domain reads SAVISQKPSRDICQRGTSLTIQCQVDSQVTMMFWYRQQPGQSLTLIATANQGSEATYESGFVIDKFPISRPNLTFSTLTVSNMSPEDSSIYLCSVETGVNQPQHFGDGTRLSIL.

The count of this clone is one. The chain has TRBV13 and TRBJ2-7; the D gene is possibly TRBD2 (6 bases). The CDR3 length is 16 residues. V lost 0 bases and J 0 bases, leaving 12 bases between the germline ends. Germline CDR1 PRHDT, CDR2 FYEKMQ (reference sequence). The CDR3 DNA follows: TGTGCCAGCAGCTTAGGCCCGGGAGCCAACTCCTACGAGCAGTACTTC. Its protein product is CASSLGPGANSYEQYF.

This clone was seen once. This sequence joins TRBV6-1 and TRBJ1-2; D is possibly TRBD1 (5 bases). The CDR3 covers 13 residues. Trimming left V 8 bases short and J 6 bases short, with 16 bases between. Germline CDR1 MNHNS, CDR2 SASEGT. The CDR3 nucleotides read TGTGCCAGCGGAAGAAGGGGCCCGGATGGCTACACCTTC. Encoded protein: CASGRRGPDGYTF.

This sequence joins TRBV30 and TRBJ2-7; the match to TRBD2 covers 7 bases. This CDR3 is 11 amino acids long. Germline-derived CDR1 and CDR2 are GTSNPN and SVGIG (reference sequence). J gave up 3 bases and V 8 bases, and 4 bases lay outside the gene matches. CDR3 sequence (DNA): TGTGCCCGCGGGACTAACTACGAGCAGTACTTC. Amino acid sequence: CARGTNYEQYF.

In regard to this clone: The same CDR3 can be traced to other DNA sequences in this sample. V gene TRBV4-3 combines with J gene TRBJ2-6; a weak D match, TRBD2 (6 bases). V dropped 0 bases and J dropped 4 bases, with 10 bases sitting between them. This CDR3 has 16 amino acids. From germline, CDR1 is LGHNA and CDR2 YSLEER. The CDR3 reads CASSQDGGTGANVLTF. Written as DNA, the CDR3 is TGCGCCAGCAGCCAAGATGGGGGGACCGGGGCCAACGTCCTGACTTTC.

The chain combines TRBV4-1 with TRBJ1-5, with 9 bases identical to TRBD1. The CDR3 totals 16 residues. V was pared by 0 bases and J by 6 bases, with 6 bases of the junction left unmatched. CDR1 is MGHRA and CDR2 is YSYEKL in the germline V gene. The CDR3 here is CASSQDLGTGRQPQHF. In DNA, the CDR3 is TGCGCCAGCAGCCAAGATCTCGGGACAGGGCGTCAGCCCCAGCATTTT.

This clone was seen a handful of times. The chain joins TRBV5-1 to TRBJ2-3; a possible D gene is TRBD2 (6 bases). This CDR3 contains 13 residues. Germline V gives CDR1 SGHRS, CDR2 YFSETQ. V lost 5 bases to trimming and J lost 4 bases, with 11 bases between them. CDR3 coding DNA: TGCGCCAGCAGGCAGATAGCGGCAGATACGCAGTATTTT. Translated: CASRQIAADTQYF. Using reference TRBV5-1 and TRBJ2-3 for the parts outside the CDR3, the full variable domain is KAGVTQTPRYLIKTRGQQVTLSCSPISGHRSVSWYQQTPGQGLQFLFEYFSETQRNKGNFPGRFSGRQFSNSRSEMNVSTLELGDSALYLCASRQIAADTQYFGPGTRLTVL.

The CDR3 here is CASSRTGTVRYEQYF. The CDR3 nucleotides are TGTGCCAGTAGTAGGACCGGGACAGTGAGGTACGAGCAGTACTTC. V usage is TRBV19 and J usage is TRBJ2-7; the match to TRBD1 covers 7 bases. Germline loops: CDR1 LNHDA, CDR2 SQIVND (reference sequence). V was pared by 4 bases and J by 4 bases, with 10 bases of the junction left unmatched. The CDR3 is 15 residues long.

This chain joins TRBV4-1 and TRBJ1-1, with D maybe TRBD1 (5 bases). The CDR3 runs to 16 residues. Germline V gene sequence: CDR1 MGHRA, CDR2 YSYEKL. Trimming removed 0 bases at V and 0 bases at J, with 11 bases between. CDR3 coding DNA: TGCGCCAGCAGCCAAGAAGACGGACAAGTGAACACTGAAGCTTTCTTT. As protein: CASSQEDGQVNTEAFF.

V gene TRBV5-1 combines with J gene TRBJ1-2, with 11 bases matching TRBD1. This CDR3 comprises 16 residues. The V and J ends lost 4 bases and 0 bases, in that order; junction bases with no gene match: 5. The germline gives CDR1 SGHRS, CDR2 YFSETQ. DNA for the CDR3: TGCGCCAGCAGCACGGGACAGGGGGTCCCTAACTATGGCTACACCTTC. Protein product: CASSTGQGVPNYGYTF.

The V call is TRBV18, the J call TRBJ1-4, with no clear D. The CDR3 extends over 14 amino acids. Trimming left V 1 base short and J 5 bases short, with 8 bases between. CDR1 KGHSH and CDR2 LQKENI come from the germline V gene. The CDR3 protein is CASSPQPENEKLFF. The CDR3 DNA sequence: TGTGCCAGCTCACCACAACCGGAGAATGAAAAACTGTTTTTT. The whole variable domain, filled in from reference TRBV18 and TRBJ1-4, reads NAGVMQNPRHLVRRRGQEARLRCSPMKGHSHVYWYRQLPEEGLKFMVYLQKENIIDESGMPKERFSAEFPKEGPSILRIQQVVRGDSAAYFCASSPQPENEKLFFGSGTQLSVL.